One sample yielded the 17 T cell receptor beta chains listed below, sequenced in a study of CD8 T cells in Susac syndrome. It was with random hexamers that about 0.45 to 1 ug RNA was reverse transcribed. TCRdb re-called the immunoSEQ multiplex PCR reads through MiXCR, storing one row per CDR3 protein. The sample contains fewer than 150,000 distinct CDR3 sequences, approximately 93% of which appear only once. Specimen: CD4+ T cells from PBMCs. These TCRs come from a human donor with multiple sclerosis.

This clonotype was seen a handful of times. The CDR3: CAWSVRRGPGQNTEAFF. CDR3 in DNA: TGTGCCTGGAGTGTAAGGCGGGGCCCCGGACAGAACACTGAAGCTTTCTTT. The chain couples TRBV30 to TRBJ1-1; TRBD1 might be the D (5 bases). V was trimmed by 0 bases and J by 1 base, leaving 18 bases between them. CDR1 and CDR2 from the germline V gene are GTSNPN and SVGIG (reference sequence). The CDR3 is made up of 17 amino acids.

The chain has TRBV9 and TRBJ2-2; no clear D. Germline assignment: CDR1 SGDLS and CDR2 YYNGEE. This CDR3 has 14 amino acids. V was shortened by 3 bases and J by 1 base, with 7 bases between the two germline ends. CDR3 bases: TGTGCCAGCAGCGGCCAGTGGAACACCGGGGAGCTGTTTTTT. Translation: CASSGQWNTGELFF.

The chain has TRBV2 and TRBJ1-2, with 7 bases that match TRBD1. This CDR3 is built from 17 residues. Germline CDR1 and CDR2: SNHLY and FYNNEI. Unmatched junction bases numbered 15, after V lost 2 bases and J lost 6 bases. The CDR3 loop reads CASSEIETPTGKDGYTF. CDR3 coding DNA: TGTGCCAGCAGTGAAATAGAGACGCCGACAGGGAAAGATGGCTACACCTTC.

This sequence joins TRBV6-2 or TRBV6-3 and TRBJ2-2, with D uncertain. Trimming took 6 bases from V and 5 from J, leaving 10 bases between them. This CDR3 is built from 13 residues. The germline CDR1 and CDR2 sequences are MNHEY and SVGEGT. The CDR3 sequence: CASSRHLTGELFF. Here the CDR3 DNA reads TGTGCCAGCAGCCGCCACCTTACCGGGGAGCTGTTTTTT.

The rearrangement links TRBV20-1 to TRBJ2-7; D might be TRBD1 (6 bases). Germline CDR1 DFQATT, CDR2 SNEGSKA (reference sequence). CDR3 length: 13 amino acids. V was clipped by 3 bases and J by 0 bases, with 9 bases between them. The chain's CDR3 is CSASWDNSYEQYF. The CDR3 DNA sequence: TGCAGTGCTAGCTGGGACAACTCCTACGAGCAGTACTTC.

The rearrangement uses TRBV30 and TRBJ2-2; tentatively, D is TRBD2 (6 bases). Per germline, CDR1 GTSNPN and CDR2 SVGIG (reference sequence). The CDR3 sequence is 13 residues long. V gave up 2 bases and J gave up 11 bases, with 15 bases separating them. CDR3 sequence: CAWSSTGLLELFF. CDR3 coding DNA: TGTGCCTGGAGTTCAACGGGACTTCTTGAGCTGTTTTTT.

CDR3 amino acids: CASSTSWGEITDTQYF. The CDR3 nucleotides read TGTGCCAGCAGCACTTCCTGGGGGGAAATTACAGATACGCAGTATTTT. The rearrangement links TRBV11-1 to TRBJ2-3; D perhaps matches TRBD2 (6 bases). Trimming cost V 5 bases and J 3 bases, with 18 bases left between them. CDR1 SGHAT and CDR2 FQDESV come from the germline V gene (reference sequence). The CDR3 extends over 16 amino acids.

This sequence joins TRBV7-9 and TRBJ1-2, with a tentative D call TRBD1 (6 bases). The CDR3 loop spans 14 amino acids. Trimming cost V 5 bases and J 8 bases, with 18 bases left between them. Germline assignment: CDR1 SEHNR and CDR2 FQNEAQ (reference sequence). In DNA, the CDR3 is TGTGCCAGCAGCCAAAGGGGGGGGGCCGGCGGCTACACCTTC. As protein: CASSQRGGAGGYTF. Drawing the rest from reference TRBV7-9 and TRBJ1-2, the complete variable domain is DTGVSQNPRHKITKRGQNVTFRCDPISEHNRLYWYRQTLGQGPEFLTYFQNEAQLEKSRLLSDRFSAERPKGSFSTLEIQRTEQGDSAMYLCASSQRGGAGGYTFGSGTRLTVV.

The genes are TRBV3-1 and TRBJ1-2, with D maybe TRBD1 (6 bases). Deletions cut 3 bases from V and 0 bases from J, with 14 bases between. CDR1 LGHDT and CDR2 YNNKEL come from the germline V gene (reference sequence). The CDR3 is 16 residues long. CDR3 coding DNA: TGTGCCAGCAGCCATTCCGGACAGATGACTAACTATGGCTACACCTTC. Translated: CASSHSGQMTNYGYTF.

The DNA of the CDR3 is TGTGCCAGCAGTTACTCGGCGAATACCTACGAGCAGTACTTC. Translation gives CASSYSANTYEQYF. The J gene is TRBJ2-7, the V gene TRBV6-2 or TRBV6-3; D remains ambiguous. Deletions cut 0 bases from V and 2 bases from J, with 8 bases between. From germline, CDR1 is MNHEY and CDR2 SVGEGT. This CDR3 is built from 14 residues.

The chain is built from TRBV4-2 and TRBJ2-1; the match to TRBD2 covers 14 bases. Germline lookup yields CDR1 LGHNA and CDR2 YNFKEQ. CDR3 length equals 15 residues. With V trimmed by 6 bases and J by 5 bases, 3 bases remained unmatched. CDR3 bases: TGTGCCAGCAGGGGACTAGCGGGGGTCGACAATGAGCAGTTCTTC. Amino acids: CASRGLAGVDNEQFF.

V and J are TRBV4-2 and TRBJ1-2, with D perhaps matching TRBD1 (5 bases). The CDR3 runs 14 residues. V was pared by 5 bases and J by 2 bases, with 12 bases between. In germline, CDR1 is LGHNA, CDR2 YNFKEQ. For the CDR3, the DNA is TGTGCCAGCAGCGGTCGGGACCAAAACTATGGCTACACCTTC. This encodes CASSGRDQNYGYTF.

The CDR3 sequence is CASSQTSGQGEVSTEAFF. CDR3 nucleotides: TGTGCCAGCTCACAGACTTCGGGACAGGGGGAAGTTAGCACTGAAGCTTTCTTT. The chain uses TRBV18 and TRBJ1-1; 11 nucleotides align to TRBD1. The CDR3 runs 18 residues. Germline CDR1 KGHSH, CDR2 LQKENI. The ends lost 4 bases at V and 4 bases at J; junction bases unmatched: 14.

This CDR3 reads CASRGLNSPLHF. In DNA form, the CDR3 reads TGTGCCAGCCGGGGCCTTAATTCACCCCTCCACTTT. This chain joins TRBV12-3 or TRBV12-4 and TRBJ1-6; TRBD1 might be the D (5 bases). The V and J ends lost 8 bases and 6 bases respectively, with 8 bases between them. CDR3 size: 12 residues.

The rearrangement links TRBV30 to TRBJ2-7; D is tentatively TRBD1 or TRBD2 (6 bases each). The germline V gene encodes CDR1 GTSNPN and CDR2 SVGIG (reference sequence). CDR3 length: 13 amino acids. V was clipped by 3 bases and J by 4 bases, with 13 bases between them. The CDR3 is CAWRGGSQYEQYF. CDR3 in DNA: TGTGCCTGGAGAGGGGGGTCCCAATACGAGCAGTACTTC.

In this sample, this clonotype turned up a few times. The chain couples TRBV29-1 to TRBJ1-2; no clear D gene. Trimming removed 1 base from V and 4 bases from J, with 4 bases in between. Germline-derived CDR1 and CDR2 are SQVTM and ANQGSEA. The CDR3 length is 11 residues. The chain's CDR3 is CSVEAAYGYTF. CDR3 coding DNA: TGCAGCGTTGAAGCAGCCTATGGCTACACCTTC.

This sequence joins TRBV2 and TRBJ2-5; D gene ambiguous. V shed 5 bases and J shed 5 bases, with 6 bases lying between them. This CDR3 spans 11 amino acids. Germline V lookup: CDR1 SNHLY, CDR2 FYNNEI. The CDR3 reads CASSTSETQYF. The CDR3 DNA follows: TGTGCCAGCAGTACATCCGAGACCCAGTACTTC.